This T cell receptor (beta chain) was identified in a study of beta chain features in type 1 diabetes. V shed 6 bases, J shed 4 bases, and the junction held 4 bases outside the gene matches. CDR3 length equals 14 residues. The germline V gene has CDR1 SQVTM and CDR2 ANQGSEA. Comments on this clone: Its specificity is not known.

Points from the study as a whole: Junctions at VDJ sites from type 1 diabetes patients had fewer insertions and more deletions. High TCR expression in some cells could lead to their over-representation in cDNA sequencing.

As every portion of the isolated RNA was reverse transcribed, the sequencing read expressed TCRB transcripts. Sequencing used immunoSEQ multiplex PCR; TCRdb keeps in-frame clones, though not all of them. This sample has 150,000 to 200,000 clones, with over 7.5% found just once. Donors contributed one heparinised blood draw apiece, averaging around 100 mL. Over 95% purity was reached by all sorted populations. The material sequenced was central memory CD4+ T cells from blood. The TCR sequence derives from a woman under 30 in good health. The chain uses TRBV29-1 and TRBJ2-1; TRBD2 aligns across 12 bases. CDR3 sequence reads: CSVGLAGIYNEQFF. Written as DNA, the CDR3 is TGCAGCGTCGGACTAGCGGGAATATACAATGAGCAGTTCTTC.